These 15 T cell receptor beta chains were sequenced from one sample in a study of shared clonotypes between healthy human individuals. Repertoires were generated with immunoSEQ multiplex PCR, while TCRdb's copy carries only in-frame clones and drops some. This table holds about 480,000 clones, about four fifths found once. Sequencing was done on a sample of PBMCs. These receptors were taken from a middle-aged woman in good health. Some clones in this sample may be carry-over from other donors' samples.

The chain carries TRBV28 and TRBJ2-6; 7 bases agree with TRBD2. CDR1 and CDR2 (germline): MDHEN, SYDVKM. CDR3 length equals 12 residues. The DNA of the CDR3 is TGTGCGGGAGGGAGCGGGGCCAACGTCCTGACTTTC. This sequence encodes CAGGSGANVLTF.

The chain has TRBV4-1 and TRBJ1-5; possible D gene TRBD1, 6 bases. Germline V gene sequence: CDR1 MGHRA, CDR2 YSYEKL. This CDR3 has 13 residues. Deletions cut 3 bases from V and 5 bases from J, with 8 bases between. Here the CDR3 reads CASSQDRYQPQHF. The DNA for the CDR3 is TGCGCCAGCAGCCAGGACAGATATCAGCCCCAGCATTTT.

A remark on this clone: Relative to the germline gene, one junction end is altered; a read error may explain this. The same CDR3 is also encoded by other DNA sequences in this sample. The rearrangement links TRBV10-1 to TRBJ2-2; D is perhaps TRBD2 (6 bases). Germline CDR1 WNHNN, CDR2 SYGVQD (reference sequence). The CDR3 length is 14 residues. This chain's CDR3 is CASSESGGIGELFF. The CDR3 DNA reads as TGCGCCAGCAGTGAGTCGGGCGGGATCGGGGAACTGTTTTTT.

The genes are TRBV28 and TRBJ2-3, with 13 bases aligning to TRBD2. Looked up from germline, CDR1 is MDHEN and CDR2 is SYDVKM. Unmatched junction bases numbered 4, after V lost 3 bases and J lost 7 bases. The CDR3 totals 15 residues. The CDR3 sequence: CASSFRGLAGNTQYF. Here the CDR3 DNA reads TGTGCCAGCAGTTTTAGGGGACTAGCGGGAAATACGCAGTATTTT.

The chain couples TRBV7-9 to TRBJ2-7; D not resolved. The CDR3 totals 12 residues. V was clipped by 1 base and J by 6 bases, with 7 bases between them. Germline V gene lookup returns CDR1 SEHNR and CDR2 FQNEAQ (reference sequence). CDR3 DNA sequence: TGTGCCAGCAGCTTAGGGGTACGCGAGCAGTACTTC. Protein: CASSLGVREQYF. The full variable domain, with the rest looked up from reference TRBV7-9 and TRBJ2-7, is DTGVSQNPRHKITKRGQNVTFRCDPISEHNRLYWYRQTLGQGPEFLTYFQNEAQLEKSRLLSDRFSAERPKGSFSTLEIQRTEQGDSAMYLCASSLGVREQYFGPGTRLTVT.

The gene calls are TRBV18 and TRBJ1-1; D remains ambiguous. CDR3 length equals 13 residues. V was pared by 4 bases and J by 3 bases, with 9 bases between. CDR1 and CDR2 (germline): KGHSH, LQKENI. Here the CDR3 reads CASSQLPDTEAFF. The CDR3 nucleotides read TGTGCCAGCTCACAACTGCCCGACACTGAAGCTTTCTTT.

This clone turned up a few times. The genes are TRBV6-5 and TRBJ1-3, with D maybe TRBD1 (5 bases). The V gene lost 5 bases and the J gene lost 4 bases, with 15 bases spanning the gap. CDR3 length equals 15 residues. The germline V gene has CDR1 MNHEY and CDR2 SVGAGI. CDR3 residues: CASSQQTGFGNTIYF. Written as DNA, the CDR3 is TGTGCCAGCAGTCAGCAAACAGGTTTCGGAAACACCATATATTTT.

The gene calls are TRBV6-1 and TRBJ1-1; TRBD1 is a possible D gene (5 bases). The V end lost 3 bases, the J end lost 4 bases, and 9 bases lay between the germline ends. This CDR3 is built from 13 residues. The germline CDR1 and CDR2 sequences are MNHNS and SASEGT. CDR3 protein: CASSEGRVTEAFF. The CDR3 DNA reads TGTGCCAGCAGTGAGGGCAGGGTCACTGAAGCTTTCTTT.

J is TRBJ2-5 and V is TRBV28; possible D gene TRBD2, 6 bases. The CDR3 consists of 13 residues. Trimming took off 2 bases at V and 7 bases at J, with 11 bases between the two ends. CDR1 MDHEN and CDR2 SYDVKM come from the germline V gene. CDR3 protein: CASSLPAGGTQYF. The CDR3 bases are TGTGCCAGCAGTTTACCAGCGGGCGGGACCCAGTACTTC.

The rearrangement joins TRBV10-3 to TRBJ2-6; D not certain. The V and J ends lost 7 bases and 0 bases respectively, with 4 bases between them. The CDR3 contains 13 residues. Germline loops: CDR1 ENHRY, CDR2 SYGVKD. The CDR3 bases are TGTGCCATCACCGACTCTGGGGCCAACGTCCTGACTTTC. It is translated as CAITDSGANVLTF.

The CDR3 DNA follows: TGTGCCTGGAGCCCGGGACTAGGGTACAATGAGCAGTTCTTC. This gives the protein CAWSPGLGYNEQFF. The gene calls are TRBV30 and TRBJ2-1; 8 nucleotides agree with TRBD2. Germline values: CDR1 GTSNPN, CDR2 SVGIG (reference sequence). The CDR3 spans 14 residues. J was trimmed by 4 bases and V by 3 bases; bases with no gene match: 5. Full variable domain (remainder filled in from reference TRBV30 and TRBJ2-1): SQTIHQWPATLVQPVGSPLSLECTVEGTSNPNLYWYRQAAGRGLQLLFYSVGIGQISSEVPQNLSASRPQDRQFILSSKKLLLSDSGFYLCAWSPGLGYNEQFFGPGTRLTVL.

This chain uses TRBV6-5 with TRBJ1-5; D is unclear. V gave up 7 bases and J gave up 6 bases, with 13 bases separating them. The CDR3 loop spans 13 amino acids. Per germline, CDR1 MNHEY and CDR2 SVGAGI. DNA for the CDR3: TGTGCCAGCAAATCGGCCCTGGGTCAGCCCCAGCATTTT. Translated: CASKSALGQPQHF.

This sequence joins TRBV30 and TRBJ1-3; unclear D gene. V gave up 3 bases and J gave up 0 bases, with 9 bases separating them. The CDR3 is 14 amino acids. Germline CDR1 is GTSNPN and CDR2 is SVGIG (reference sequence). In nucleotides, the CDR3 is TGTGCCTGGAGGAATGGACTCTCTGGAAACACCATATATTTT. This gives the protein CAWRNGLSGNTIYF.

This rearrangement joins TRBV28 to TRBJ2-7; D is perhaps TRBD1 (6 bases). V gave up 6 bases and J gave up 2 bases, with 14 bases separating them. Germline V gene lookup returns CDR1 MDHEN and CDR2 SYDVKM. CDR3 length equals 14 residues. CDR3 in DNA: TGTGCCAGCAGCAACCCTGACAGGACCTACGAGCAGTACTTC. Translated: CASSNPDRTYEQYF.

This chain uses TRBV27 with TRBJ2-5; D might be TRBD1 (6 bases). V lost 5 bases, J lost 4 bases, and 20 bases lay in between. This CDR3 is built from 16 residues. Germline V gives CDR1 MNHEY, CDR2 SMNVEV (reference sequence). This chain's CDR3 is CASSKLGPGARETQYF. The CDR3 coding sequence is TGTGCCAGCAGTAAACTAGGGCCAGGGGCTAGAGAGACCCAGTACTTC.